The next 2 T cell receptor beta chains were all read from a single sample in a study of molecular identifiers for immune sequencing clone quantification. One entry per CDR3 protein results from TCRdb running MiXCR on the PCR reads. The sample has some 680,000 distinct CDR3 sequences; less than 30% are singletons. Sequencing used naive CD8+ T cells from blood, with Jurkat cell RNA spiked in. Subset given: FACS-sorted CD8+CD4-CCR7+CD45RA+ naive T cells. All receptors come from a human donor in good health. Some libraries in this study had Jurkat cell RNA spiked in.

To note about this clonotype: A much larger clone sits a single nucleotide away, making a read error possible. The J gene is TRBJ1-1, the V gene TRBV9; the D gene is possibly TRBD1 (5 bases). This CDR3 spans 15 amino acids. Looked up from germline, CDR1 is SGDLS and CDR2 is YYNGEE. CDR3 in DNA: TGTGCCAGCAATTCCGGGGGACCTGAGGGCACTGAAGCTTCCTTT. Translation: CASNSGGPEGTEASF.

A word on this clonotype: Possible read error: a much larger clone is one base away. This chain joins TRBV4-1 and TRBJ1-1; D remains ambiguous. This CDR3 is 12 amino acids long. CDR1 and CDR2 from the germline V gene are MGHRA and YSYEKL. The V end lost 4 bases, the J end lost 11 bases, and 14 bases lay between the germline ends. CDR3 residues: CASSPTGEYAFF. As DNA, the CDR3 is TGCGCCAGCAGCCCAACCGGAGAATATGCTTTCTTT.